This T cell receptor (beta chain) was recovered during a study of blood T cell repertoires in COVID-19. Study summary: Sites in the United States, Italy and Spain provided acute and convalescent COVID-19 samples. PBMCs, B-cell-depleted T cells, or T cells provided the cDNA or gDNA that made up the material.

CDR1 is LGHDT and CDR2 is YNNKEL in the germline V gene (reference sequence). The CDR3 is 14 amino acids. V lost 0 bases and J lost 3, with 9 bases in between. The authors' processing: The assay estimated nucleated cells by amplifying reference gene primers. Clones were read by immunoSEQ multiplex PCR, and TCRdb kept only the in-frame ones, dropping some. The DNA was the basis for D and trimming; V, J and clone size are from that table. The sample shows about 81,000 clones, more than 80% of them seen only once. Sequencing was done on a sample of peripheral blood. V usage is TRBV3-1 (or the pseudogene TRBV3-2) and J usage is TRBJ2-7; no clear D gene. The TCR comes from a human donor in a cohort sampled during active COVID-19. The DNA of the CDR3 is TGTGCCAGCAGCCAAGATCTAAGCCACTACGAGCAGTACTTC. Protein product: CASSQDLSHYEQYF.